The 15 T cell receptor beta chains listed next were all sequenced from one sample in a study of CD8 T cells in ankylosing spondylitis (dated by TCRdb to the late 2010s). Library generation was performed with 5' RACE. TCRdb lists the instrument as Illumina HiSeq 2500. TCRdb trimmed the raw reads at Q25, called clones with MiXCR and kept productive beta chains. All rows with the same CDR3 protein become a single entry with the most common DNA and genes. The table for this sample lists some 220,000 distinct CDR3 sequences; roughly 10% of them were counted only once. The ten largest make up 2.5% to 3% of the sample. The sample comprised blood, either unsorted or a sorted T cell fraction (not recorded which). Receptors were obtained from a male donor with ankylosing spondylitis or in good health (not recorded which).

Many counts were recorded for this clonotype. The chain joins TRBV20-1 to TRBJ2-3; D possibly corresponds to TRBD1 (6 bases). Trimming removed 3 bases from V and 13 bases from J, with 17 bases in between. The length of the CDR3 is 12 residues. Germline CDR1 is DFQATT and CDR2 is SNEGSKA (reference sequence). The CDR3 here is CSASAPGQKKYF. CDR3 nucleotide sequence: TGCAGTGCTAGTGCCCCGGGACAAAAAAAGTATTTT.

The chain carries TRBV10-2 and TRBJ2-7, with D possibly TRBD1 on 5 matching bases. The CDR3 length is 14 residues. Germline V gene lookup returns CDR1 WSHSY and CDR2 SAAADI. The V end was cut by 6 bases, the J end by 2 bases, with 14 bases between. CDR3: CASSTERGPYEQYF. As DNA, the CDR3 is TGCGCCAGCAGCACAGAAAGGGGTCCCTACGAGCAGTACTTC.

This clonotype was seen at least ten times. This chain links TRBV20-1 with TRBJ1-1; no clear D gene. There are 11 residues in the CDR3. The V and J ends lost 6 bases and 1 base respectively, with 6 bases between them. Germline lookup yields CDR1 DFQATT and CDR2 SNEGSKA (reference sequence). The CDR3 DNA reads TGCAGTGCCTCCAAGAACACTGAAGCTTTCTTT. Protein: CSASKNTEAFF.

In this sample, this clonotype turned up a few times. The chain links TRBV5-5 to TRBJ1-2; 9 bases are shared with TRBD1. This CDR3 region has 16 residues. V shed 4 bases, J shed 4 bases, and the junction held 11 bases outside the gene matches. From germline, CDR1 is SGHKS and CDR2 YYEKEE (reference sequence). CDR3 DNA: TGTGCCAGCAGCCGTTCCGGGACAGGGCTAATCTATGGCTACACCTTC. It encodes CASSRSGTGLIYGYTF.

This clonotype was seen a handful of times. The genes are TRBV6-5 and TRBJ2-1; TRBD1 aligns across 8 bases. CDR1 is MNHEY and CDR2 is SVGAGI in the germline V gene. CDR3 length: 14 residues. The junction had 5 bases not matched to a gene; V was cut back by 2 bases and J by 8 bases. The CDR3 is CASSYTTGGHEQFF. The CDR3 coding sequence is TGTGCCAGCAGTTACACAACAGGGGGACATGAGCAGTTCTTC.

This clonotype was recorded a few times. This chain joins TRBV7-2 and TRBJ2-3; 10 bases fit TRBD1. Germline-derived CDR1 and CDR2 are SGHTA and FQGNSA. CDR3 length equals 16 residues. The trim removed 5 bases at V and 3 bases at J, leaving 8 bases unmatched. CDR3 protein: CASSLMGQGITDTQYF. DNA of the CDR3: TGTGCCAGCAGCCTTATGGGACAGGGGATTACAGATACGCAGTATTTT.

This clonotype appeared once. A much more abundant neighbour one base away suggests this may be a read error. The rearrangement joins TRBV6-5 to TRBJ2-7; D not certain. The CDR3 covers 13 residues. The V gene's germline CDR1 is MNHEY and CDR2 SVGAGI. Trimming cost V 4 bases and J 5 bases, with 12 bases left between them. As DNA, the CDR3 is TGTGCCAGCAGTTCGATAGTTACTAACGAGCAGTACTTC. Its protein product is CASSSIVTNEQYF.

This clonotype was counted ten times or more. V is TRBV12-3 or TRBV12-4 and J is TRBJ2-5; 10 bases map to TRBD2. The V and J ends lost 0 bases and 2 bases, in that order; junction bases with no gene match: 3. There are 16 residues in the CDR3. For the CDR3, the DNA is TGTGCCAGCAGTTTAGCGAGCGGGGGGGGGCAAGAGACCCAGTACTTC. Its protein is CASSLASGGGQETQYF.

This chain uses TRBV3-1 with TRBJ1-5, with D tentatively TRBD1 (5 bases). The CDR3 loop spans 15 amino acids. Germline values: CDR1 LGHDT, CDR2 YNNKEL (reference sequence). V shed 1 base and J shed 5 bases, with 12 bases lying between them. The CDR3 nucleotides are TGTGCCAGCAGCCAAGGTATGCAGGGTCATCAGCCCCAGCATTTT. It yields the protein CASSQGMQGHQPQHF.

This clonotype occurred many times. In DNA, the CDR3 is TGTGCCAGCAGCCAAGAGGCCAAGGTTTTTGGGAATGAGCAGTTCTTC. Translation gives CASSQEAKVFGNEQFF. The chain employs TRBV3-1 and TRBJ2-1; D is unclear. The germline CDR1 and CDR2 sequences are LGHDT and YNNKEL (reference sequence). The CDR3 sequence is 16 residues long. The germline V and J ends were trimmed by 0 bases and 7 bases, with 16 bases remaining between them.

This clonotype came up many times. The rearrangement uses TRBV20-1 and TRBJ2-3, with TRBD2 matching 7 bases. This CDR3 is built from 14 residues. V lost 5 bases and J lost 0; bases outside the gene matches: 5. Looked up from germline, CDR1 is DFQATT and CDR2 is SNEGSKA (reference sequence). The CDR3 protein is CSARISGSTDTQYF. The DNA for the CDR3 is TGCAGTGCTCGAATTAGCGGGAGCACAGATACGCAGTATTTT.

V and J are TRBV10-1 and TRBJ2-1, with 9 bases matching TRBD1. J lost 8 bases, V lost 5 bases, and 10 bases had no gene match. Germline CDR1 reads WNHNN; CDR2 reads SYGVQD (reference sequence). This CDR3 has 15 amino acids. The CDR3 here is CASSTGTGYVDEQFF. CDR3 nucleotides: TGCGCCAGCAGTACCGGGACAGGGTATGTCGATGAGCAGTTCTTC.

Turning to this clonotype: This may arise from a read error, as a much more abundant clone is one base away. The chain couples TRBV5-1 to TRBJ2-3; D may be TRBD1 (5 bases). Germline V gene sequence: CDR1 SGHRS, CDR2 YFSETQ. The CDR3 extends over 15 amino acids. This CDR3 reads CASSSWGVSTDAQYF. CDR3 coding DNA: TGCGCCAGCAGCTCTTGGGGCGTAAGCACAGATGCGCAGTATTTT.

The table lists this clonotype with many counts. V is TRBV6-1 and J is TRBJ1-1, with D possibly being TRBD1 (6 bases). The length of the CDR3 is 13 residues. CDR1 and CDR2 (germline): MNHNS, SASEGT. CDR3 protein: CAEMGAGGTEAFF. The DNA for the CDR3 is TGTGCAGAGATGGGGGCGGGGGGCACTGAAGCTTTCTTT.

This clonotype came up many times. The rearrangement uses TRBV7-9 and TRBJ2-1, with D maybe TRBD1 (6 bases). Looked up from germline, CDR1 is SEHNR and CDR2 is FQNEAQ (reference sequence). V was pared by 5 bases and J by 0 bases, with 14 bases between. CDR3 size: 16 residues. This chain's CDR3 is CASSPQGSGSYNEQFF. CDR3 nucleotides: TGTGCCAGCAGCCCACAGGGATCCGGCTCCTACAATGAGCAGTTCTTC.